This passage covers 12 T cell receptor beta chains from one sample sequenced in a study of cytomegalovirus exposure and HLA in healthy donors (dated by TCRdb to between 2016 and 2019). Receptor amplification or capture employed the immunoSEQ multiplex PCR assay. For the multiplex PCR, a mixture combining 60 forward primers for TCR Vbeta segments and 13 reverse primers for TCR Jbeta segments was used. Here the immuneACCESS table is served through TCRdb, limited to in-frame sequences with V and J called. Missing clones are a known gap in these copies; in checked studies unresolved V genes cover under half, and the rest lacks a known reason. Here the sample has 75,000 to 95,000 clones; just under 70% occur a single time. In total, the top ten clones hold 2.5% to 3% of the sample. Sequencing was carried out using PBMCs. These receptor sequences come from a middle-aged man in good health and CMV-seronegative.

The CDR3 spells CASSVGRAGDTQYF. The CDR3 coding sequence is TGTGCCAGCAGCGTGGGTAGAGCAGGAGATACGCAGTATTTT. The chain combines TRBV9 with TRBJ2-3; no clear D. The V gene lost 2 bases and the J gene lost 5 bases, with 12 bases spanning the gap. There are 14 residues in the CDR3. Germline V lookup: CDR1 SGDLS, CDR2 YYNGEE. Based on the CDR3 plus reference TRBV9 and TRBJ2-3, the full variable domain is DSGVTQTPKHLITATGQRVTLRCSPRSGDLSVYWYQQSLDQGLQFLIQYYNGEERAKGNILERFSAQQFPDLHSELNLSSLELGDSALYFCASSVGRAGDTQYFGPGTRLTVL.

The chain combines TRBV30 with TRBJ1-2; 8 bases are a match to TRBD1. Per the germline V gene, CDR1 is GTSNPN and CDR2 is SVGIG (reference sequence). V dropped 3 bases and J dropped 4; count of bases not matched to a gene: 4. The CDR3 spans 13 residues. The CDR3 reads CAWRDRGSYGYTF. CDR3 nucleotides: TGTGCCTGGAGAGACAGGGGTAGCTATGGCTACACCTTC.

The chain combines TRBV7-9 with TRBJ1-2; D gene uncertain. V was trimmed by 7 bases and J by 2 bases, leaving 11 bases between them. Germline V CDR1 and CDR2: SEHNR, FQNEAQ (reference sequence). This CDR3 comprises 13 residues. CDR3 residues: CASTGGQNYGYTF. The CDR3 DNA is TGTGCCAGCACCGGCGGGCAGAACTATGGCTACACCTTC.

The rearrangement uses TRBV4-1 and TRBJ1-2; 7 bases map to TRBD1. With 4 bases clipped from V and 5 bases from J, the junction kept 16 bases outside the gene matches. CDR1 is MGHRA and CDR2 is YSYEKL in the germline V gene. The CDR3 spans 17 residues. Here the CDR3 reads CASSPNPGTAQTYGYTF. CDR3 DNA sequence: TGCGCCAGCAGCCCTAACCCTGGGACAGCACAGACGTATGGCTACACCTTC.

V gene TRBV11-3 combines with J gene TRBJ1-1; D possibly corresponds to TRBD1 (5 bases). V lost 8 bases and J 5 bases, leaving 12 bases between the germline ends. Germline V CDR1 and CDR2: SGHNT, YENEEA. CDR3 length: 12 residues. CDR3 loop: CASQGGGTEAFF. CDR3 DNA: TGTGCCAGCCAGGGCGGGGGTACTGAAGCTTTCTTT.

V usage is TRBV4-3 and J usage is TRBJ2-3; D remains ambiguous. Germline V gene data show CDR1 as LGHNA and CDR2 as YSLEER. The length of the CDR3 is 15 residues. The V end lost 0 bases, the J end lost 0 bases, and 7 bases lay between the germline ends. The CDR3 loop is CASSQDWASTDTQYF. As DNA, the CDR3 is TGCGCCAGCAGCCAAGATTGGGCTAGCACAGATACGCAGTATTTT.

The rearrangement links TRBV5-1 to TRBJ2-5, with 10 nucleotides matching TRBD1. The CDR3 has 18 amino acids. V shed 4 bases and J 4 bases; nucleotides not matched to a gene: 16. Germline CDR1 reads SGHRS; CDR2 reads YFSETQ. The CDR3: CASSPPGTGATLGETQYF. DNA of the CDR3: TGCGCCAGCAGCCCTCCGGGGACAGGGGCGACCTTAGGAGAGACCCAGTACTTC.

The CDR3 loop is CASSPWTSGEDYNEQFF. The CDR3 DNA is TGTGCCAGCAGCCCATGGACTAGCGGGGAAGACTACAATGAGCAGTTCTTC. The chain links TRBV4-2 to TRBJ2-1; TRBD2 aligns across 12 bases. Trimming at V came to 4 bases and at J to 3 bases, leaving 7 bases not matched to a gene. Germline V gene sequence: CDR1 LGHNA, CDR2 YNFKEQ. The CDR3 runs to 17 residues.

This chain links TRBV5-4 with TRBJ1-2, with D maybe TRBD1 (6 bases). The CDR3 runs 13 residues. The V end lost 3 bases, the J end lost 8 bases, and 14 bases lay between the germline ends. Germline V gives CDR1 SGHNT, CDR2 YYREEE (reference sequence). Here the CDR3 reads CASSSTGTAGYTF. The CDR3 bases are TGTGCCAGCAGCTCGACAGGTACGGCAGGCTACACCTTC. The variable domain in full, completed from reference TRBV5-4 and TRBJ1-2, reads ETGVTQSPTHLIKTRGQQVTLRCSSQSGHNTVSWYQQALGQGPQFIFQYYREEENGRGNFPPRFSGLQFPNYSSELNVNALELDDSALYLCASSSTGTAGYTFGSGTRLTVV.

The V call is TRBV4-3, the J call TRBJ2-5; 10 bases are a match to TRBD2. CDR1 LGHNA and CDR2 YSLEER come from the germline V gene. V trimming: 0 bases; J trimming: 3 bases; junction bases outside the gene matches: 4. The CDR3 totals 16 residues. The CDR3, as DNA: TGCGCCAGCAGCCAAGATTTCCTAGCGGGGGAAGAGACCCAGTACTTC. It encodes CASSQDFLAGEETQYF.

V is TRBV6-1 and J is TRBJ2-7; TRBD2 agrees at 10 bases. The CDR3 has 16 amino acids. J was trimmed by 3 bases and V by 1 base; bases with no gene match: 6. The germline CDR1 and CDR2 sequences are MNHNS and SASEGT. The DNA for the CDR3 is TGTGCCAGCAGTGAAGGATCGACTAGCGGGTACTACGAGCAGTACGTC. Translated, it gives CASSEGSTSGYYEQYV.

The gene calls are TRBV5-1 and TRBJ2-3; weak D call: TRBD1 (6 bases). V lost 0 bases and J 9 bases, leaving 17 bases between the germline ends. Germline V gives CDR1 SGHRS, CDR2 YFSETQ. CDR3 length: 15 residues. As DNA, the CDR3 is TGCGCCAGCAGCTTGGTAGTGACAGGCCAGAGCACGCAGTATTTT. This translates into CASSLVVTGQSTQYF.